The clone carrying this TCR beta chain has more than one count but fewer than ten. Its antigen is as yet unknown. One end of the junction varies from germline; a read error may be responsible. Purified naive CD4+ T cells were depleted of CD25+ Tregs. Germline-derived CDR1 and CDR2 are MNHNS and SASEGT. This CDR3 has 12 residues. Study findings and constraints: Tumor memory CD4+ T cell TCR gene usage was found to cluster with blood and lymph node memory CD4+ cells and with lymph node naive CD4+ cells. Tumor Tregs overlapped most with tumor, then blood, naive CD4+ cells.

Full-length variable regions came from constant-region reverse primers plus semi-nested Nested Universal Primer A PCR. Using its own MiXCR run on the 5' RACE reads, TCRdb lists one record per CDR3 protein. The sample shows fewer than 65,000 distinct CDR3 sequences, more than 25% of them seen only once. The chain recombines TRBV6-1 with TRBJ1-6; no firm D call. Sequencing used tumor-infiltrating naive CD4+ T cells sorted from the breast tumor. Subset: naive CD4+ T cells, CD4+CD45RA+CD25-. This receptor was taken from a female donor with breast cancer. The CDR3 spells CASSASNSPLHF. CDR3 nucleotide sequence: TGTGCCAGTAGTGCTTCTAATTCACCCCTCCACTTT.